The 8 T cell receptor beta chains given below trace back to one sample, sequenced in a study of blood T cell repertoires in COVID-19. Some clones are missing from TCRdb's copy, which holds only in-frame ones; the method was immunoSEQ multiplex PCR. The table shows roughly 39,000 clones, with 85% to 95% occurring only once. The sample consisted of peripheral blood. These receptors were obtained from a human donor in a cohort sampled during active COVID-19.

The genes are TRBV18 and TRBJ2-1, with D possibly being TRBD2 (6 bases). The CDR3 spans 13 residues. V was clipped by 11 bases and J by 5 bases, with 16 bases between them. Germline CDR1 is KGHSH and CDR2 is LQKENI. CDR3 sequence: CAAGLAVNNEQFF. The CDR3 DNA sequence: TGTGCCGCAGGGTTAGCGGTTAACAATGAGCAGTTCTTC. The full variable domain, its missing parts supplied by reference TRBV18 and TRBJ2-1, is NAGVMQNPRHLVRRRGQEARLRCSPMKGHSHVYWYRQLPEEGLKFMVYLQKENIIDESGMPKERFSAEFPKEGPSILRIQQVVRGDSAAYFCAAGLAVNNEQFFGPGTRLTVL.

V gene TRBV6-5 combines with J gene TRBJ2-7; 7 bases line up with TRBD1. The length of the CDR3 is 15 residues. The germline V gene has CDR1 MNHEY and CDR2 SVGAGI. The ends lost 2 bases at V and 2 bases at J; junction bases unmatched: 6. CDR3 sequence: CASSYEQGITYEQYF. The CDR3 DNA reads as TGTGCCAGCAGTTACGAACAGGGGATAACCTACGAGCAGTACTTC.

The chain couples TRBV6-4 to TRBJ2-7; 7 nucleotides agree with TRBD2. The V gene end was trimmed by 6 bases and the J gene end by 5 bases; junction bases not matched to a gene: 13. Germline V CDR1 and CDR2: MRHNA, SNTAGT. The CDR3 length is 15 residues. The CDR3 is CASRTGLPKVHEQYF. The CDR3 DNA follows: TGTGCCAGCAGGACGGGACTACCGAAAGTCCACGAGCAGTACTTC.

The rearrangement uses TRBV9 and TRBJ2-3; 7 nucleotides agree with TRBD1. The germline V gene encodes CDR1 SGDLS and CDR2 YYNGEE. The CDR3 runs to 16 residues. Trimming removed 0 bases from V and 0 bases from J; junction bases left unmatched: 4. The CDR3 nucleotides are TGTGCCAGCAGCGTAGGTGGGACAGCGAGCACAGATACGCAGTATTTT. Translation gives CASSVGGTASTDTQYF.

This chain uses TRBV7-7 with TRBJ2-5; the D is unclear. CDR1 and CDR2 (germline): SSHAT, FNYEAQ (reference sequence). The CDR3 has 15 amino acids. V lost 1 base to trimming and J lost 2 bases, with 11 bases between them. The CDR3 DNA reads as TGTGCCAGCAGCTTAGGGTACAGTACTCAAGAGACCCAGTACTTC. Residues: CASSLGYSTQETQYF.

This sequence joins TRBV10-3 and TRBJ1-6; tentatively, D is TRBD1 (6 bases). Per the germline V gene, CDR1 is ENHRY and CDR2 is SYGVKD. CDR3 length: 16 residues. Trimming took 8 bases from V and 2 from J, leaving 16 bases between them. The CDR3 is CAIPDGGATYNSPLHF. The DNA of the CDR3 is TGTGCCATCCCCGACGGGGGGGCTACCTATAATTCACCCCTCCACTTT.

The V call is TRBV5-4, the J call TRBJ1-1; TRBD1 agrees at 7 bases. CDR3 length: 14 residues. V shed 4 bases, J shed 6 bases, and the junction held 9 bases outside the gene matches. Looked up from germline, CDR1 is SGHNT and CDR2 is YYREEE (reference sequence). This CDR3 reads CASSPDRVFAEAFF. DNA for the CDR3: TGTGCCAGCAGCCCCGACAGGGTGTTCGCTGAAGCTTTCTTT.

The V call is TRBV6-1, the J call TRBJ2-7, with TRBD1 matching over 8 bases. Germline V gene sequence: CDR1 MNHNS, CDR2 SASEGT. The CDR3 has 15 residues. V dropped 1 base and J dropped 0; count of bases not matched to a gene: 2. The CDR3 region is CASSEDGTGSYEQYF. The CDR3 nucleotides are TGTGCCAGCAGTGAAGACGGGACAGGCTCCTACGAGCAGTACTTC.